The 25 T cell receptor beta chains given below trace back to one sample, sequenced in a study of T cells in Graves' hyperthyroidism and ophthalmopathy. Amplification of TCR beta CDR3 regions used RNA as the template. RT-PCR in the first round (using the HTBI primer set) targeted the TCR CDR3. TCRdb used MiXCR to reprocess the multiplex PCR reads, holding one entry per CDR3 protein. The sample holds hundreds of thousands of distinct CDR3 sequences, 15% to 20% seen once. Specimen: blood. The source is a man in his forties with Graves' ophthalmopathy.

This clonotype has at least ten counts. Here the CDR3 DNA reads TGTGCCAGCAGCTTTAGCCGGTACAATGAGCAGTTCTTC. Protein: CASSFSRYNEQFF. The genes are TRBV11-1 and TRBJ2-1; unclear D gene. The germline V gene encodes CDR1 SGHAT and CDR2 FQDESV (reference sequence). The CDR3 contains 13 residues. V lost 3 bases and J lost 4, with 7 bases in between.

This clonotype was observed a handful of times. The V gene is TRBV28, the J gene TRBJ2-5; possible D gene TRBD2, 6 bases. CDR3 size: 15 residues. Germline-derived CDR1 and CDR2 are MDHEN and SYDVKM. Trimming left V 2 bases short and J 1 base short, with 11 bases between. CDR3 sequence reads: CASSLVTSLQETQYF. The CDR3 DNA reads TGTGCCAGCAGTTTAGTTACTAGCCTCCAAGAGACCCAGTACTTC.

This clonotype was counted at least ten times. The rearrangement uses TRBV12-3 or TRBV12-4 and TRBJ2-7; D assignment may be TRBD1 or TRBD2 (5 bases each). The CDR3 has 16 amino acids. Between the trimmed V and J ends, which lost 4 bases and 2 bases, there was a span of 18 bases. CDR3 bases: TGTGCCAGCAGTTCCCGCGAGGGGTGGCCCCCCTACGAGCAGTACTTC. Translation gives CASSSREGWPPYEQYF.

This clonotype has ten or more counts. The gene calls are TRBV2 and TRBJ2-1; TRBD2 is a possible D gene (6 bases). This CDR3 has 15 amino acids. The V end was cut by 4 bases, the J end by 3 bases, with 13 bases between. Germline assignment: CDR1 SNHLY and CDR2 FYNNEI. Written as DNA, the CDR3 is TGTGCCAGCAGTGGGACTGGGGGACTCTACAATGAGCAGTTCTTC. It translates to CASSGTGGLYNEQFF.

The genes are TRBV5-1 and TRBJ2-1; D is possibly TRBD1 (5 bases). The germline V gene encodes CDR1 SGHRS and CDR2 YFSETQ. Deletions cut 4 bases from V and 8 bases from J, with 16 bases between. This CDR3 is built from 14 residues. This chain's CDR3 is CASSPGQNWDEQFF. As DNA, the CDR3 is TGCGCCAGCAGCCCCGGACAAAACTGGGATGAGCAGTTCTTC. The full variable domain, its missing parts supplied by reference TRBV5-1 and TRBJ2-1, is KAGVTQTPRYLIKTRGQQVTLSCSPISGHRSVSWYQQTPGQGLQFLFEYFSETQRNKGNFPGRFSGRQFSNSRSEMNVSTLELGDSALYLCASSPGQNWDEQFFGPGTRLTVL.

A word on this clonotype: This may come from a read error, since a much larger clone is one base off. CDR3 DNA: TGTGCCAGCTCACCGATGGCTAGCGGGAATGGCAATGAGCATTTCTTC. Its protein is CASSPMASGNGNEHFF. V is TRBV18 and J is TRBJ2-1; 9 bases line up with TRBD2. Germline-derived CDR1 and CDR2 are KGHSH and LQKENI. The CDR3 is 16 amino acids.

This clonotype appeared a few times. This rearrangement joins TRBV18 to TRBJ2-2; a weak D match, TRBD2 (5 bases). CDR3 size: 15 residues. CDR1 and CDR2 (germline): KGHSH, LQKENI. V lost 0 bases and J 4 bases, leaving 9 bases between the germline ends. This CDR3 reads CASSPPRASTGELFF. The CDR3 nucleotides are TGTGCCAGCTCACCACCGAGGGCTAGCACCGGGGAGCTGTTTTTT. The complete variable domain, with remaining parts taken from reference TRBV18 and TRBJ2-2, reads NAGVMQNPRHLVRRRGQEARLRCSPMKGHSHVYWYRQLPEEGLKFMVYLQKENIIDESGMPKERFSAEFPKEGPSILRIQQVVRGDSAAYFCASSPPRASTGELFFGEGSRLTVL.

V gene TRBV28 combines with J gene TRBJ2-7, with a possible D match to TRBD2 (5 bases). Looked up from germline, CDR1 is MDHEN and CDR2 is SYDVKM. Trimming left V 2 bases short and J 0 bases short, with 11 bases between. There are 15 residues in the CDR3. CDR3 DNA: TGTGCCAGCAGTTTAGGAGGACTGACCTCCTACGAGCAGTACTTC. Its translation: CASSLGGLTSYEQYF.

This clonotype was seen a handful of times. The chain recombines TRBV12-3 or TRBV12-4 with TRBJ2-2; D call uncertain. The CDR3 contains 12 residues. With 6 bases removed from V and 6 bases from J, the gap between germline ends came to 8 bases. CDR3 loop: CASRSDPGELFF. The CDR3 DNA follows: TGTGCCAGCAGATCTGACCCCGGGGAGCTGTTTTTT.

V and J are TRBV10-3 and TRBJ1-1; D is uncertain. The CDR3 consists of 12 residues. Germline values: CDR1 ENHRY, CDR2 SYGVKD. Trimming took off 4 bases at V and 7 bases at J, with 10 bases between the two ends. The CDR3 DNA sequence: TGTGCCATCAGTGTGACCCTGGGTGAAGCTTTCTTT. It encodes CAISVTLGEAFF.

The table lists this clonotype with a few counts. The chain combines TRBV20-1 with TRBJ2-7; TRBD2 matches at 9 bases. CDR1 is DFQATT and CDR2 is SNEGSKA in the germline V gene (reference sequence). With 4 bases clipped from V and 7 bases from J, the junction kept 14 bases outside the gene matches. The CDR3 spans 15 residues. CDR3 loop: CSATNSGRAPGEQYF. The DNA for the CDR3 is TGCAGTGCTACCAATAGCGGGAGAGCTCCGGGGGAGCAGTACTTC.

This clonotype was observed at least ten times. The chain couples TRBV12-3 or TRBV12-4 to TRBJ1-3; unclear D gene. The CDR3 loop spans 15 amino acids. Trimming removed 2 bases at V and 1 base at J, with 9 bases between. The DNA of the CDR3 is TGTGCCAGCAGTTTAATCCAAGGGTCTGGAAACACCATATATTTT. Its translation: CASSLIQGSGNTIYF.

At least ten counts were recorded for this clonotype. The chain carries TRBV7-3 and TRBJ1-2; D uncertain. This CDR3 has 15 residues. V was pared by 5 bases and J by 6 bases, with 19 bases between. The V gene's germline CDR1 is SGHTA and CDR2 FQGTGA. CDR3 DNA: TGTGCCAGCAGCCCAAGTGACCGACACCTTAATGGCTACACCTTC. Protein product: CASSPSDRHLNGYTF.

Ten or more counts support this clonotype. V gene TRBV5-1 combines with J gene TRBJ2-7; D is unclear. Germline V gene sequence: CDR1 SGHRS, CDR2 YFSETQ. The germline V and J ends were trimmed by 0 bases and 6 bases, with 13 bases remaining between them. There are 14 residues in the CDR3. The CDR3 protein is CASSLGFTRGEQYF. The CDR3 DNA follows: TGCGCCAGCAGCTTGGGGTTTACTCGCGGCGAGCAGTACTTC.

This clonotype was found many times. The CDR3 DNA reads as TGTGCCAGCAGCCCGGGACTAGCGGGGGGTAATACGCAGTATTTT. Translating it yields CASSPGLAGGNTQYF. The rearrangement joins TRBV11-2 to TRBJ2-3, with 15 bases that match TRBD2. V lost 5 bases and J lost 7; bases outside the gene matches: 4. Looked up from germline, CDR1 is SGHAT and CDR2 is FQNNGV. The CDR3 has 15 amino acids.

In its sample, this clonotype was seen a few times. The chain employs TRBV27 and TRBJ2-3; D call uncertain. V dropped 6 bases and J dropped 6 bases, with 16 bases sitting between them. The CDR3 is 14 residues long. CDR1 MNHEY and CDR2 SMNVEV come from the germline V gene (reference sequence). DNA of the CDR3: TGTGCCAGCAGCCCTATCGTTCCGTCCGATACGCAGTATTTT. It codes for CASSPIVPSDTQYF.

This clonotype has a handful of counts. This chain links TRBV6-2 or TRBV6-3 with TRBJ2-7; 9 bases line up with TRBD1. The CDR3 covers 16 residues. V lost 2 bases and J lost 2; bases outside the gene matches: 7. Germline CDR1 is MNHEY and CDR2 is SVGEGT. CDR3 in amino acids: CASSYGGTGRTYEQYF. CDR3 DNA sequence: TGTGCCAGCAGTTACGGGGGGACAGGGAGAACCTACGAGCAGTACTTC.

The chain couples TRBV7-9 to TRBJ2-1; 8 positions match TRBD2. CDR3 size: 16 residues. CDR1 and CDR2 (germline): SEHNR, FQNEAQ (reference sequence). Trimming took 5 bases from V and 7 from J; bases not matched to a gene: 13. CDR3 bases: TGTGCCAGCAGCCCACCGGGGGCAGCGGGGGAAAATGAGCAGTTCTTC. It translates to CASSPPGAAGENEQFF.

In this sample, this clonotype turned up many times. The chain recombines TRBV18 with TRBJ2-1; TRBD1 might be the D (6 bases). The CDR3 length is 15 residues. Germline-derived CDR1 and CDR2 are KGHSH and LQKENI. The V and J ends lost 4 bases and 5 bases respectively, with 15 bases between them. The CDR3 region is CASSQLDRKNNEQFF. The CDR3, as DNA: TGTGCCAGCTCACAACTCGACAGGAAAAACAATGAGCAGTTCTTC.

The table lists this clonotype with many counts. The chain is built from TRBV28 and TRBJ2-7; 7 nucleotides align to TRBD1. This CDR3 comprises 14 residues. V was clipped by 2 bases and J by 7 bases; unmatched bases: 8. Germline V gene data show CDR1 as MDHEN and CDR2 as SYDVKM. The CDR3 loop reads CASSLRDSLVEQYF. The CDR3 DNA reads TGTGCCAGCAGTTTACGGGACAGCCTTGTAGAGCAGTACTTC.

This clonotype was counted between two and nine times. The chain employs TRBV7-9 and TRBJ2-3, with 12 bases lining up with TRBD2. The V and J ends lost 5 bases and 2 bases, in that order; junction bases with no gene match: 11. The V gene's germline CDR1 is SEHNR and CDR2 FQNEAQ (reference sequence). The CDR3 is made up of 18 amino acids. The CDR3 DNA follows: TGTGCCAGCAGCCCGAGCCTCACTAGCGGGGGGTTCACAGATACGCAGTATTTT. Translated, it gives CASSPSLTSGGFTDTQYF.

V and J are TRBV6-1 and TRBJ1-2, with 8 bases identical to TRBD1. The CDR3 has 15 residues. Trimming at V came to 6 bases and at J to 2 bases, leaving 8 bases not matched to a gene. Germline V gene sequence: CDR1 MNHNS, CDR2 SASEGT. CDR3 nucleotides: TGTGCCAGCAGGTACACAGGGGGTTACAACTATGGCTACACCTTC. It is translated as CASRYTGGYNYGYTF.

This clonotype was seen more than once but under ten times. The rearrangement uses TRBV4-1 and TRBJ2-1, with TRBD2 matching 14 bases. V was pared by 8 bases and J by 5 bases, with 2 bases of the junction left unmatched. The CDR3 is 14 residues long. Germline V gene data show CDR1 as MGHRA and CDR2 as YSYEKL. The CDR3, as DNA: TGCGCCAGCGGGGGACTAGCGGGGGACAATGAGCAGTTCTTC. Residues: CASGGLAGDNEQFF.

This clonotype was counted ten times or more. The chain recombines TRBV30 with TRBJ2-2; perhaps TRBD2 as D (5 bases). The CDR3 spans 12 residues. CDR1 and CDR2 from the germline V gene are GTSNPN and SVGIG (reference sequence). Trimming left V 1 base short and J 7 bases short, with 7 bases between. The CDR3 DNA follows: TGTGCCTGGAGTGGAGGGTACGGGGAGCTGTTTTTT. It codes for CAWSGGYGELFF.

This clonotype occurred a few times. The rearrangement joins TRBV20-1 to TRBJ2-2; D ambiguous. V was pared by 0 bases and J by 4 bases, with 12 bases between. Germline V CDR1 and CDR2: DFQATT, SNEGSKA (reference sequence). The CDR3 is made up of 15 amino acids. The DNA of the CDR3 is TGCAGTGCTAGAGATAGAACTTTCGGCACCGGGGAGCTGTTTTTT. It yields the protein CSARDRTFGTGELFF.